The sequence of this T cell receptor (beta chain) was determined in a study of blood T cell repertoires in COVID-19 (dated by TCRdb to the early 2020s). With respect to the entire study: Collaborator samples came from the United States, Italy and Spain and covered acute and convalescent phases of COVID-19. The prospective study material was composed of cDNA or gDNA derived from T cells, B-cell-depleted T cells, or PBMCs. Subjects who had been exposed to COVID-19, were actively infected with it, or had recovered from it provided the deeply sampled blood TCRbeta repertoires that made up the dataset. The repertoires were released in a freely available public database intended as a resource for research on the immune response to SARS-CoV-2. The samples were drawn from two sources: the first 160 participants of the ongoing ImmuneRACE study, and some 1,300 subjects contributed by 6 global collaborators. A de-identified subject ID, COVID-19 status, age in years and sex were almost always included in the sample metadata. HLA class I and class II types, where available, came from metadata supplied by the sample provider rather than from assay-based typing. Overall study results and their limits: The quantity of clinical and demographic metadata differed by source and by participant and was supplied without curation.

Looking up the germline V gene yields CDR1 SGHTA and CDR2 FQGTGA. Taken from cysteine to phenylalanine, the CDR3 has 16 residues. Solely the CDR3 DNA is kept, with 48 bases framed from the first base. The V and J ends are trimmed by 7 bases and 7 bases, leaving 24 bases between them. Whole blood was collected in K2EDTA tubes by collaborating institutions according to the institutions' own protocols. For TCRbeta analysis, collaborator samples were shipped as frozen whole blood, as isolated PBMCs, or as DNA extracted from either sample type. As concerns this clone: There is no known antigen for this receptor. No base quality values were provided; no much bigger clone lies one nucleotide off.

The immunoSEQ Assay, a bias-controlled multiplex PCR, was used to amplify TCRbeta CDR3 regions from genomic DNA. Processing in the source paper ran as follows. The number of nucleated cells in each sample was estimated by amplification of reference gene primers within the assay. To quantify the absolute abundance of each unique TCRbeta CDR3 rearrangement, sequence reads were collapsed and filtered. For each sample, productive Simpson clonality was calculated as the square root of Simpson's diversity index across productive rearrangements. TCRdb obtained this table from immuneACCESS and retained in-frame rearrangements with V and J assigned. These tables miss some clones; where compared with another copy, unresolved V genes account for less than half of the shortfall, and the remainder is unexplained. The DNA gave D and trimming, while V, J and clone size come from that table. Present in this sample are about 70,000 clones, 86% of which were seen just once. The top ten hold about 12% of the sample.

This chain joins TRBV7-3 to TRBJ2-3; a tentative D match to TRBD2 spans 7 bases. The source material was peripheral blood. This TCR was recovered from a human donor in a cohort sampled during active COVID-19. The CDR3 in this case is CASTLGGAAGANTQYF. The base sequence is TGTGCCAGCACGCTTGGGGGGGCCGCCGGGGCGAATACGCAGTATTTT.